This TCR beta chain was identified during a study of blood T cell repertoires in COVID-19. Using immunoSEQ multiplex PCR, the repertoire was profiled, and TCRdb retains in-frame clones only, with some absent. The sample carries roughly 150,000 clones, about nine tenths recorded once. Trimming removed 4 bases from V and 7 bases from J, with 6 bases in between. The CDR3 totals 11 residues. Germline V lookup: CDR1 KGHDR, CDR2 SFDVKD. Material for sequencing was peripheral blood. The TCR comes from a human donor in a cohort sampled during active COVID-19. This chain links TRBV24-1 with TRBJ2-5; a weak D match, TRBD2 (5 bases). CDR3 loop: CATSELGTQYF. DNA of the CDR3: TGTGCCACCAGTGAACTAGGGACCCAGTACTTC.